Following are 10 T cell receptor beta chains from one sample sequenced in a study of blood T cell repertoires in COVID-19. Method: immunoSEQ multiplex PCR; TCRdb's copy keeps in-frame clones and lacks some. The sample has about 340,000 clones, around nine tenths seen once; the top ten hold 7.3%. Sequences were obtained from peripheral blood. These receptors all stem from a woman aged 65 to 85 with COVID-19, enrolled during active disease.

This rearrangement joins TRBV2 to TRBJ1-1; weak D call: TRBD1 (6 bases). Trimming took 4 bases from V and 7 from J, leaving 19 bases between them. CDR1 is SNHLY and CDR2 is FYNNEI in the germline V gene. The CDR3 extends over 15 amino acids. The CDR3 region is CASSALPQPGVEAFF. The CDR3 nucleotides are TGTGCCAGCAGTGCTCTTCCCCAACCAGGGGTTGAAGCTTTCTTT.

In nucleotides, the CDR3 is TGTGCCACTACAAGGCGGGGGGCTGTGACAGATACGCAGTATTTT. Translating it yields CATTRRGAVTDTQYF. The rearrangement joins TRBV6-1 to TRBJ2-3; 8 positions agree with TRBD2. V lost 10 bases, J lost 3 bases, and 12 bases stayed unmatched. Germline V gives CDR1 MNHNS, CDR2 SASEGT. The CDR3 totals 15 residues.

This chain's CDR3 is CASSPQGAAKNEQFF. CDR3 DNA sequence: TGTGCCAGCTCACCACAAGGGGCCGCTAAAAATGAGCAGTTCTTC. The gene calls are TRBV18 and TRBJ2-1, with D perhaps TRBD1 (5 bases). Germline loops: CDR1 KGHSH, CDR2 LQKENI. The CDR3 loop spans 15 amino acids. The germline V and J ends were trimmed by 1 base and 7 bases, with 14 bases remaining between them.

The chain recombines TRBV20-1 with TRBJ2-5; TRBD2 aligns across 7 bases. This CDR3 spans 14 amino acids. V shed 6 bases and J 2 bases; nucleotides not matched to a gene: 9. CDR1 DFQATT and CDR2 SNEGSKA come from the germline V gene (reference sequence). CDR3 bases: TGCAGTGCCAGTTTAGCGGGCTCACAAGAGACCCAGTACTTC. It translates to CSASLAGSQETQYF.

The CDR3 sequence: CASDGLAGETQYF. CDR3 DNA: TGTGCTAGTGATGGACTAGCTGGTGAGACCCAGTACTTC. The chain is built from TRBV12-5 and TRBJ2-5; 8 bases map to TRBD2. The CDR3 length is 13 residues. Germline V lookup: CDR1 LGHNT, CDR2 FRNRAP. The trim removed 7 bases at V and 5 bases at J, leaving 6 bases unmatched.

This clone was seen only once. The chain is built from TRBV6-2 or TRBV6-3 and TRBJ1-1; TRBD1 matches 10 bases. CDR1 is MNHEY and CDR2 is SVGEGT in the germline V gene. V lost 4 bases, J lost 3 bases, and 11 bases stayed unmatched. This CDR3 has 17 residues. CDR3 loop: CASSFNRDRGRDTEAFF. As DNA, the CDR3 is TGTGCCAGCAGTTTCAACCGGGACAGGGGACGAGACACTGAAGCTTTCTTT.

The V gene is TRBV7-9, the J gene TRBJ2-3; D is uncertain. Germline V gene data show CDR1 as SEHNR and CDR2 as FQNEAQ (reference sequence). V lost 4 bases and J lost 5, with 4 bases in between. The CDR3 contains 11 residues. The CDR3 DNA reads as TGTGCCAGCAGCTCCCGAGATACGCAGTATTTT. Encoded protein: CASSSRDTQYF.

The chain joins TRBV5-1 to TRBJ2-1; 9 bases match TRBD2. CDR3 length: 18 amino acids. The V segment lost 0 bases and the J segment 4 bases; nucleotides outside the gene matches: 11. CDR1 is SGHRS, CDR2 YFSETQ, per germline. The CDR3 reads CASSLGGGGGASYNEQFF. CDR3 DNA: TGCGCCAGCAGCTTGGGGGGAGGCGGGGGGGCTTCGTACAATGAGCAGTTCTTC.

The rearrangement links TRBV5-1 to TRBJ2-3; 7 nucleotides agree with TRBD1. With V trimmed by 4 bases and J by 4 bases, 12 bases remained unmatched. CDR1 is SGHRS and CDR2 is YFSETQ in the germline V gene. The length of the CDR3 is 16 residues. The CDR3 region has the DNA TGCGCCAGCAGCCGGGACAGTTGGTCATCGGCAGATACGCAGTATTTT. Amino acids: CASSRDSWSSADTQYF.

The genes are TRBV7-2 and TRBJ2-7; unclear D gene. CDR1 and CDR2 from the germline V gene are SGHTA and FQGNSA. The CDR3 runs 15 residues. V gave up 3 bases and J gave up 0 bases, with 12 bases separating them. The CDR3 spells CASSFTRWSSYEQYF. DNA of the CDR3: TGTGCCAGCAGCTTCACGAGGTGGAGCTCCTACGAGCAGTACTTC.